This T cell receptor beta chain originates from a study of blood T cell repertoires in COVID-19. At the level of the study: Collection of acute and convalescent COVID-19 samples took place in the United States, Italy and Spain. PBMCs, B-cell-depleted T cells, or T cells were the source of the cDNA or gDNA that made up the material.

Original analysis: For nucleated cells, counts were estimated from reference gene primer amplification. The repertoire was sequenced with immunoSEQ multiplex PCR; TCRdb's copy has only in-frame clones and lacks some. That table gives V, J and clone size, and the DNA gave D and trimming. The profile shows 250,000 to 300,000 clones, approximately 90% of them singletons. CDR3 length: 13 residues. V lost 1 base and J 6 bases, leaving 10 bases between the germline ends. The germline V gene has CDR1 MNHEY and CDR2 SMNVEV (reference sequence). The genes are TRBV27 and TRBJ2-7; tentative D call: TRBD1 (5 bases). The sequencing input was peripheral blood. This receptor was taken from a woman aged 35 to 49 who had recovered from COVID-19. Here the CDR3 DNA reads TGTGCCAGCAGTTTATGGGGTCAGGGCGAGCAGTACTTC. Translating gives CASSLWGQGEQYF.